The 27 T cell receptor beta chains below all came from one sample that was sequenced in a study of blood T cell repertoires in COVID-19. Assay: immunoSEQ multiplex PCR; the TCRdb copy retains only in-frame clones and omits some. The sample lists 270,000 or so clones; approximately 87% were seen once. The specimen was peripheral blood. These receptors were taken from a woman aged 30 to 39 with COVID-19, enrolled during active disease.

The V call is TRBV27, the J call TRBJ1-1; TRBD1 is a possible D gene (5 bases). The length of the CDR3 is 13 residues. V was cut by 3 bases and J by 4 bases, with 9 bases left in between. CDR1 and CDR2 (germline): MNHEY, SMNVEV (reference sequence). CDR3 in DNA: TGTGCCAGCAGTTTCATAGGGGCCACTGAAGCTTTCTTT. It encodes CASSFIGATEAFF.

The J gene is TRBJ2-1, the V gene TRBV9; the D gene is possibly TRBD2 (5 bases). Trimming removed 0 bases at V and 2 bases at J, with 9 bases between. CDR1 is SGDLS, CDR2 YYNGEE, per germline. The CDR3 has 15 residues. CDR3 in amino acids: CASSVAGEPYNEQFF. The DNA for the CDR3 is TGTGCCAGCAGCGTAGCCGGGGAGCCCTACAATGAGCAGTTCTTC. The variable domain in full, with the rest retrieved from reference TRBV9 and TRBJ2-1, is DSGVTQTPKHLITATGQRVTLRCSPRSGDLSVYWYQQSLDQGLQFLIQYYNGEERAKGNILERFSAQQFPDLHSELNLSSLELGDSALYFCASSVAGEPYNEQFFGPGTRLTVL.

The chain recombines TRBV7-9 with TRBJ2-5; 7 bases fit TRBD2. Trimming removed 5 bases from V and 2 bases from J; junction bases left unmatched: 8. Looked up from germline, CDR1 is SEHNR and CDR2 is FQNEAQ (reference sequence). The CDR3 length is 15 residues. The CDR3 is CASSQFSAGQETQYF. In DNA, the CDR3 is TGTGCCAGCAGCCAATTCTCAGCGGGGCAAGAGACCCAGTACTTC.

The chain recombines TRBV19 with TRBJ1-4; 8 nucleotides line up with TRBD1. The CDR3 loop spans 14 amino acids. Germline V lookup: CDR1 LNHDA, CDR2 SQIVND (reference sequence). V gave up 6 bases and J gave up 10 bases; unmatched junction bases: 10. The CDR3 coding sequence is TGTGCCAGTAGCGGGGACAGGCGCCCTGCAAAACTGTTTTTT. Translated, it gives CASSGDRRPAKLFF.

This clone showed up just a few times. The V and J genes are TRBV7-9 and TRBJ1-2; 8 bases match TRBD1. After removal of 3 bases from V and 8 bases from J, the junction contained 5 bases not matched to a gene. The germline V gene encodes CDR1 SEHNR and CDR2 FQNEAQ (reference sequence). The CDR3 covers 13 residues. DNA of the CDR3: TGTGCCAGCAGCTTTGGGACAGGTAGAGGCTACACCTTC. It translates to CASSFGTGRGYTF.

The chain carries TRBV10-1 and TRBJ1-2, with D possibly TRBD1 on 5 matching bases. There are 16 residues in the CDR3. V was shortened by 3 bases and J by 2 bases, with 16 bases between the two germline ends. Germline assignment: CDR1 WNHNN and CDR2 SYGVQD (reference sequence). The CDR3 sequence: CASSDHPGLDNYGYTF. The CDR3 DNA is TGCGCCAGCAGTGATCACCCGGGACTTGACAACTATGGCTACACCTTC.

The rearrangement joins TRBV3-1 (or the pseudogene TRBV3-2) to TRBJ1-1, with 9 bases fitting TRBD1. The CDR3 is 17 residues long. Trimming took 4 bases from V and 1 from J; bases not matched to a gene: 10. Germline V gives CDR1 LGHDT, CDR2 YNNKEL (reference sequence). CDR3 nucleotides: TGTGCCAGCAGCCCCATCCGCGGGACAGGGCCGAACACTGAAGCTTTCTTT. Translation gives CASSPIRGTGPNTEAFF.

This chain links TRBV6-5 with TRBJ2-5; no definite D call. V was clipped by 0 bases and J by 9 bases, with 11 bases between them. CDR3 length: 13 amino acids. The germline V gene has CDR1 MNHEY and CDR2 SVGAGI. CDR3 protein: CASSYSMHFSQYF. Written as DNA, the CDR3 is TGTGCCAGCAGTTACTCGATGCACTTCTCCCAGTACTTC.

The V call is TRBV4-1, the J call TRBJ2-5; the match to TRBD2 covers 10 bases. From germline, CDR1 is MGHRA and CDR2 YSYEKL. V trimming: 5 bases; J trimming: 3 bases; junction bases outside the gene matches: 9. The CDR3 spans 16 residues. The CDR3 spells CASSLHSGGTKETQYF. For the CDR3, the DNA is TGCGCCAGCAGCTTACATAGCGGGGGGACGAAAGAGACCCAGTACTTC.

V gene TRBV6-6 combines with J gene TRBJ1-1; 9 bases match TRBD1. Losses at the gene ends were 0 bases for V and 10 bases for J; bases not matched to a gene: 3. CDR3 length equals 13 residues. Per the germline V gene, CDR1 is MNHNY and CDR2 is SVGAGI (reference sequence). Here the CDR3 reads CASSYSGQGGAFF. For the CDR3, the DNA is TGTGCCAGCAGTTACTCGGGACAGGGAGGAGCTTTCTTT.

This clone was observed once. This same CDR3 is encoded by further DNA sequences in the sample. The chain combines TRBV7-9 with TRBJ2-7, with no clear D. Germline CDR1 is SEHNR and CDR2 is FQNEAQ (reference sequence). Deletions cut 5 bases from V and 3 bases from J, with 5 bases between. CDR3 length: 11 amino acids. The CDR3 bases are TGTGCCAGCAGCCCAGGCTACGAGCAGTACTTC. Translating gives CASSPGYEQYF. The whole variable domain, filled in from reference TRBV7-9 and TRBJ2-7, reads DTGVSQNPRHKITKRGQNVTFRCDPISEHNRLYWYRQTLGQGPEFLTYFQNEAQLEKSRLLSDRFSAERPKGSFSTLEIQRTEQGDSAMYLCASSPGYEQYFGPGTRLTVT.

This chain connects TRBV12-5 to TRBJ1-1; D unclear. This CDR3 spans 19 amino acids. The germline V and J ends were trimmed by 0 bases and 0 bases, with 20 bases remaining between them. Per germline, CDR1 LGHNT and CDR2 FRNRAP. CDR3 loop: CASGLVIFGRNDMNTEAFF. The CDR3 region has the DNA TGTGCTAGTGGTTTGGTAATCTTCGGGAGGAACGACATGAACACTGAAGCTTTCTTT. Filled out from reference TRBV12-5 and TRBJ1-1, the complete variable domain reads DARVTQTPRHKVTEMGQEVTMRCQPILGHNTVFWYRQTMMQGLELLAYFRNRAPLDDSGMPKDRFSAEMPDATLATLKIQPSEPRDSAVYFCASGLVIFGRNDMNTEAFFGQGTRLTVV.

The chain couples TRBV2 to TRBJ1-2, with 7 bases lining up with TRBD1. With V trimmed by 1 base and J by 8 bases, 4 bases remained unmatched. In germline, CDR1 is SNHLY, CDR2 FYNNEI. The CDR3 is made up of 13 amino acids. CDR3 sequence reads: CASSEDRGRGYTF. CDR3 bases: TGTGCCAGCAGTGAAGACAGGGGAAGAGGCTACACCTTC.

The rearrangement uses TRBV4-1 and TRBJ2-5; a weak D match, TRBD2 (7 bases). V was clipped by 1 base and J by 4 bases, with 13 bases between them. Germline-derived CDR1 and CDR2 are MGHRA and YSYEKL. The CDR3 covers 15 residues. Written as DNA, the CDR3 is TGCGCCAGCAGCCAAGGAGGGGGGGCTGGAGAGACCCAGTACTTC. It encodes CASSQGGGAGETQYF.

The J gene is TRBJ2-1, the V gene TRBV19; D gene ambiguous. From germline, CDR1 is LNHDA and CDR2 SQIVND (reference sequence). Trimming took 7 bases from V and 0 from J, leaving 4 bases between them. This CDR3 contains 12 residues. The CDR3 region is CASISSYNEQFF. The CDR3 nucleotides read TGTGCCAGTATTAGCTCCTACAATGAGCAGTTCTTC. The full variable domain, with the rest looked up from reference TRBV19 and TRBJ2-1, is DGGITQSPKYLFRKEGQNVTLSCEQNLNHDAMYWYRQDPGQGLRLIYYSQIVNDFQKGDIAEGYSVSREKKESFPLTVTSAQKNPTAFYLCASISSYNEQFFGPGTRLTVL.

The rearrangement joins TRBV6-5 to TRBJ2-5; TRBD2 agrees at 7 bases. Germline V lookup: CDR1 MNHEY, CDR2 SVGAGI. The CDR3 is 13 amino acids. After removal of 11 bases from V and 9 bases from J, the junction contained 15 bases not matched to a gene. The CDR3 nucleotides read TGTGCCGGAGGGACTAACCTCATAGGGGCCCAGTACTTC. Translation gives CAGGTNLIGAQYF.

The chain recombines TRBV19 with TRBJ1-1; tentatively, D is TRBD1 (5 bases). Germline-derived CDR1 and CDR2 are LNHDA and SQIVND (reference sequence). The CDR3 consists of 15 residues. The germline V and J ends were trimmed by 1 base and 4 bases, with 13 bases remaining between them. DNA of the CDR3: TGTGCCAGTAGTATAGTCACCGGGGGGGTCACTGAAGCTTTCTTT. Its protein product is CASSIVTGGVTEAFF.

This chain links TRBV10-2 with TRBJ2-2; D remains ambiguous. V was shortened by 2 bases and J by 5 bases, with 9 bases between the two germline ends. There are 14 residues in the CDR3. Germline CDR1 and CDR2: WSHSY and SAAADI. The CDR3 sequence: CASSENFLTGELFF. CDR3 DNA sequence: TGCGCCAGCAGTGAGAACTTCCTTACCGGGGAGCTGTTTTTT.

J is TRBJ1-3 and V is TRBV5-4; D ambiguous. V was shortened by 4 bases and J by 7 bases, with 21 bases between the two germline ends. CDR1 and CDR2 from the germline V gene are SGHNT and YYREEE (reference sequence). The CDR3 is made up of 16 amino acids. The CDR3 region is CASSPPKGLRGNTIYF. In nucleotides, the CDR3 is TGTGCCAGCAGCCCCCCCAAAGGGCTTAGAGGGAACACCATATATTTT.

The chain employs TRBV7-2 and TRBJ2-3, with 7 nucleotides matching TRBD1. CDR3 length equals 16 residues. CDR1 and CDR2 (germline): SGHTA, FQGNSA. V lost 5 bases, J lost 1 base, and 9 bases stayed unmatched. The CDR3 nucleotides are TGTGCCAGCAGCCAAACAGGGGTGCTGCGCACAGATACGCAGTATTTT. Translation: CASSQTGVLRTDTQYF.

The chain joins TRBV19 to TRBJ1-2; D might be TRBD1 (5 bases). Germline CDR1 and CDR2: LNHDA and SQIVND (reference sequence). The CDR3 length is 14 residues. V was shortened by 3 bases and J by 3 bases, with 11 bases between the two germline ends. The CDR3 loop reads CASSMQGPYYGYTF. In DNA, the CDR3 is TGTGCCAGTAGTATGCAGGGCCCCTACTATGGCTACACCTTC. The full variable domain, rest sourced from reference TRBV19 and TRBJ1-2, is DGGITQSPKYLFRKEGQNVTLSCEQNLNHDAMYWYRQDPGQGLRLIYYSQIVNDFQKGDIAEGYSVSREKKESFPLTVTSAQKNPTAFYLCASSMQGPYYGYTFGSGTRLTVV.

V is TRBV7-7 and J is TRBJ2-3; D ambiguous. The V end lost 1 base, the J end lost 4 bases, and 15 bases lay between the germline ends. The V gene's germline CDR1 is SSHAT and CDR2 FNYEAQ (reference sequence). The CDR3 covers 16 residues. CDR3 protein: CASSLVDGRGADTQYF. CDR3 nucleotide sequence: TGTGCCAGCAGCTTAGTAGACGGCAGAGGAGCAGATACGCAGTATTTT.

This clone has only one observation. The chain couples TRBV12-3 or TRBV12-4 to TRBJ1-2; perhaps TRBD1 as D (6 bases). Trimming removed 6 bases from V and 2 bases from J, with 7 bases in between. The CDR3 is 12 residues long. The CDR3 spells CASSQGNYGYTF. Here the CDR3 DNA reads TGTGCCAGCAGCCAGGGGAACTATGGCTACACCTTC.

J is TRBJ1-2 and V is TRBV27; D may be TRBD1 (5 bases). This CDR3 spans 14 amino acids. The V gene lost 7 bases and the J gene lost 2 bases, with 14 bases spanning the gap. CDR1 and CDR2 from the germline V gene are MNHEY and SMNVEV (reference sequence). This chain's CDR3 is CASKPGKYNYGYTF. CDR3 coding DNA: TGTGCCAGCAAACCAGGGAAGTACAACTATGGCTACACCTTC.

V is TRBV27 and J is TRBJ2-7; 8 positions agree with TRBD2. Looked up from germline, CDR1 is MNHEY and CDR2 is SMNVEV (reference sequence). Unmatched junction bases numbered 7, after V lost 6 bases and J lost 3 bases. The CDR3 runs to 14 residues. The CDR3 DNA follows: TGTGCCAGCAGGCTCTCGGGAGGGGGCTACGAGCAGTACTTC. It specifies CASRLSGGGYEQYF.

The count of this clone is one. This rearrangement joins TRBV7-2 to TRBJ2-6, with D possibly TRBD2 on 5 matching bases. The germline V gene has CDR1 SGHTA and CDR2 FQGNSA. V was clipped by 6 bases and J by 2 bases, with 20 bases between them. This CDR3 is built from 18 residues. The CDR3 bases are TGTGCCAGCAGTCTCCTGAGCACGGGAATCCCTGGGGCCAACGTCCTGACTTTC. Translating it yields CASSLLSTGIPGANVLTF.

The rearrangement uses TRBV10-3 and TRBJ1-3; D unresolved. Germline V gene data show CDR1 as ENHRY and CDR2 as SYGVKD. The CDR3 totals 16 residues. Deletions cut 0 bases from V and 2 bases from J, with 11 bases between. CDR3 coding DNA: TGTGCCATCAGTGAGTCAATGAGACTTACTGGAAACACCATATATTTT. As protein: CAISESMRLTGNTIYF.